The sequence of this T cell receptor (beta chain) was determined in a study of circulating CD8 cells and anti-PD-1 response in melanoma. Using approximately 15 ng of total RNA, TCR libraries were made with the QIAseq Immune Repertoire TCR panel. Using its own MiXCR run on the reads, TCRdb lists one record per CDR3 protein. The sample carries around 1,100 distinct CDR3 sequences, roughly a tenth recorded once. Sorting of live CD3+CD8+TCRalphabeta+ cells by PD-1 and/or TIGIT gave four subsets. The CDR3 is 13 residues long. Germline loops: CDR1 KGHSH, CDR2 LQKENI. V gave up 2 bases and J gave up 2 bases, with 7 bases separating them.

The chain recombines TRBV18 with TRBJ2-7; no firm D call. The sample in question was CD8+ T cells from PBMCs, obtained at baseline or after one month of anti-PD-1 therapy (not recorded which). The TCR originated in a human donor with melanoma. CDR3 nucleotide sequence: TGTGCCAGCTCACCAGGCGCCGCCTACGAGCAGTACTTC. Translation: CASSPGAAYEQYF.